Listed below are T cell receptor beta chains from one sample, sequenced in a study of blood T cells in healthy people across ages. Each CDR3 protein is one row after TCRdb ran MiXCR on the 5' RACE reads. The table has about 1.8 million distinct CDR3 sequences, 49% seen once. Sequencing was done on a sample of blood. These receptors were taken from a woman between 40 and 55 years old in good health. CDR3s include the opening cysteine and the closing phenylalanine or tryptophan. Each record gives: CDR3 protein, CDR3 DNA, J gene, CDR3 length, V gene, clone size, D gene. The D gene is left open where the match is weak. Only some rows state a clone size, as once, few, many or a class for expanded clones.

CDR3aa: CASSPIRGRGETQYF
CDR3nt: TGTGCCAGCAGCCCAATCAGGGGGCGCGGGGAGACCCAGTACTTC
j_gene: TRBJ2-5
len: 15
v_gene: TRBV7-2
abundance: few
d_gene: TRBD1

CDR3aa: CASRFDNTDTQYF
CDR3nt: TGTGCCAGCAGATTCGACAACACAGATACGCAGTATTTT
j_gene: TRBJ2-3
len: 13
v_gene: TRBV28
abundance: .
d_gene: .

CDR3aa: CASRIAGATNEKLFF
CDR3nt: TGCGCCAGCAGAATCGCCGGAGCAACTAATGAAAAACTGTTTTTT
j_gene: TRBJ1-4
len: 15
v_gene: TRBV5-1
abundance: .
d_gene: .

CDR3aa: CASSKGPSTDTQYF
CDR3nt: TGTGCCAGCAGTAAAGGGCCTAGCACAGATACGCAGTATTTT
j_gene: TRBJ2-3
len: 14
v_gene: TRBV6-4
abundance: .
d_gene: .

CDR3aa: CASSPPGLDWSDTQYF
CDR3nt: TGCGCCAGCAGCCCTCCGGGACTAGATTGGTCAGATACGCAGTATTTT
j_gene: TRBJ2-3
len: 16
v_gene: TRBV5-1
abundance: .
d_gene: TRBD2

CDR3aa: CASSHLAGGKYEQYF
CDR3nt: TGCGCCAGCAGCCACCTAGCGGGAGGGAAATACGAGCAGTACTTC
j_gene: TRBJ2-7
len: 15
v_gene: TRBV4-3
abundance: .
d_gene: TRBD2

CDR3aa: CASSAEGLAVYNEQFF
CDR3nt: TGTGCCAGCAGTGCCGAGGGGCTAGCAGTATACAATGAGCAGTTCTTC
j_gene: TRBJ2-1
len: 16
v_gene: TRBV2
abundance: .
d_gene: .

CDR3aa: CSARGQGAGYGYTF
CDR3nt: TGCAGCGCCAGAGGACAGGGAGCCGGATATGGCTACACCTTC
j_gene: TRBJ1-2
len: 14
v_gene: TRBV29-1
abundance: few
d_gene: TRBD1

CDR3aa: CASSVIGQETQYF
CDR3nt: TGTGCCAGCAGCGTTATCGGCCAAGAGACCCAGTACTTC
j_gene: TRBJ2-5
len: 13
v_gene: TRBV7-2
abundance: few
d_gene: .

CDR3aa: CASSLDSANYEQYF
CDR3nt: TGTGCCAGCAGTTTGGACTCCGCAAACTACGAGCAGTACTTC
j_gene: TRBJ2-7
len: 14
v_gene: TRBV12-3/TRBV12-4
abundance: .
d_gene: .

CDR3aa: CASSSGGRYYNSPLHF
CDR3nt: TGTGCCAGCAGTTCAGGAGGACGGTACTATAATTCACCCCTCCACTTT
j_gene: TRBJ1-6
len: 16
v_gene: TRBV12-3/TRBV12-4
abundance: once
d_gene: .

CDR3aa: CASSWVGSSYNEQFF
CDR3nt: TGTGCCAGCAGTTGGGTAGGGAGCTCCTACAATGAGCAGTTCTTC
j_gene: TRBJ2-1
len: 15
v_gene: TRBV12-3/TRBV12-4
abundance: few
d_gene: .

CDR3aa: CASSFGPGGAGDTQYF
CDR3nt: TGTGCCAGCAGCTTTGGCCCCGGTGGGGCAGGAGATACGCAGTATTTT
j_gene: TRBJ2-3
len: 16
v_gene: TRBV7-2
abundance: once
d_gene: .

CDR3aa: CASSQRGGNEQYF
CDR3nt: TGTGCCAGCAGTCAACGGGGGGGAAATGAGCAGTACTTC
j_gene: TRBJ2-7
len: 13
v_gene: TRBV27
abundance: .
d_gene: TRBD2

CDR3aa: CASSYVEGGLSYEQYF
CDR3nt: TGTGCCAGCAGTTACGTGGAGGGGGGGCTCTCCTACGAGCAGTACTTC
j_gene: TRBJ2-7
len: 16
v_gene: TRBV6-6
abundance: few
d_gene: .

CDR3aa: CASSRSSGGAAGNEQFF
CDR3nt: TGTGCCAGCAGCCGCTCTAGCGGGGGGGCCGCGGGGAATGAGCAGTTCTTC
j_gene: TRBJ2-1
len: 17
v_gene: TRBV11-2
abundance: .
d_gene: TRBD2

CDR3aa: CSANPTGPYGYTF
CDR3nt: TGCAGTGCCAATCCGACAGGGCCCTATGGCTACACCTTC
j_gene: TRBJ1-2
len: 13
v_gene: TRBV20-1
abundance: .
d_gene: TRBD1

CDR3aa: CASSEWGSLDQPQHF
CDR3nt: TGTGCCAGCAGTGAGTGGGGCAGCCTTGATCAGCCCCAGCATTTT
j_gene: TRBJ1-5
len: 15
v_gene: TRBV2
abundance: once
d_gene: .

CDR3aa: CASSLADRGQGVNTEAFF
CDR3nt: TGTGCCAGCAGCTTAGCAGACAGGGGGCAGGGAGTGAACACTGAAGCTTTCTTT
j_gene: TRBJ1-1
len: 18
v_gene: TRBV7-9
abundance: .
d_gene: TRBD1

CDR3aa: CASSLGDVGSQYF
CDR3nt: TGCGCCAGCAGCTTGGGTGATGTAGGATCTCAGTACTTC
j_gene: TRBJ2-7
len: 13
v_gene: TRBV5-1
abundance: .
d_gene: .

CDR3aa: CSASGTADSTDTQYF
CDR3nt: TGCAGTGCTAGCGGGACGGCGGACAGCACAGATACGCAGTATTTT
j_gene: TRBJ2-3
len: 15
v_gene: TRBV20-1
abundance: .
d_gene: .

CDR3aa: CSVGLAGGDNYEQYF
CDR3nt: TGCAGCGTTGGACTAGCGGGGGGGGATAACTACGAGCAGTACTTC
j_gene: TRBJ2-7
len: 15
v_gene: TRBV29-1
abundance: .
d_gene: TRBD2

CDR3aa: CASSPTPGGYGYTF
CDR3nt: TGCGCCAGCAGCCCGACCCCGGGGGGCTATGGCTACACCTTC
j_gene: TRBJ1-2
len: 14
v_gene: TRBV4-1
abundance: .
d_gene: .